This is a list of T cell receptor beta chains from one sample in a study of blood T cell repertoires in COVID-19. Sequencing used immunoSEQ multiplex PCR; TCRdb keeps in-frame clones, though not all of them. The data show roughly 160,000 clones, with around 81% seen just once and around 9.9% held by the top ten. What was sequenced was peripheral blood. The receptor source for this set is a man in his 70s with active or convalescent COVID-19. Both conserved end residues are part of each CDR3. D genes are given only for firm matches. Size values are once, few and many counts, or a class for expanded clones, and some rows have none.

V gene	J gene	clone size	D gene	CDR3 DNA	CDR3 protein
TRBV18	TRBJ2-7	.	TRBD1	TGTGCCAGCTCGGTGACAGGGGGCTACGAGCAGTACTTC	CASSVTGGYEQYF
TRBV6-2/TRBV6-3	TRBJ2-5	once	TRBD2	TGTGCCAGCAGTAAGGGACTAGCGGGGGGAGAGACCCAGTACTTC	CASSKGLAGGETQYF
TRBV3-1/TRBV3-2	TRBJ2-7	.	.	TGTGCCAGCAGCCAAGATTTAGGCGTGCCAGCGCAACACTACGAGCAGTACTTC	CASSQDLGVPAQHYEQYF
TRBV12-3/TRBV12-4	TRBJ2-2	.	.	TGTGCCAGCGGCAGGGGAAGGGCCGGGGAGCTGTTTTTT	CASGRGRAGELFF
TRBV7-2	TRBJ2-3	.	TRBD1	TGTGCCAGCAGCTATCGGACAGGTTTCACAGATACGCAGTATTTT	CASSYRTGFTDTQYF
TRBV5-4	TRBJ2-5	.	TRBD2	TGTGCCATCCGGGGGGGGGTAGCAGAGACCCAGTACTTC	CAIRGGVAETQYF
TRBV30	TRBJ2-5	.	.	TGTGCCTGGAGTGGTGCAGGGCAAGAGACCCAGTACTTC	CAWSGAGQETQYF
TRBV5-1	TRBJ2-5	.	TRBD1	TGCGCCAGCAGCCCCATCGGACAGGGACAAGAGACCCAGTACTTC	CASSPIGQGQETQYF
TRBV6-4	TRBJ1-2	.	TRBD1	TGTGCCAGCAGTCCGGGACAGGGGACCTATGGCTACACCTTC	CASSPGQGTYGYTF
TRBV19	TRBJ2-1	.	TRBD2	TGTGCCAGTAGTAGTCTAGCGGGAGTTGGTAATGAGCAGTTCTTC	CASSSLAGVGNEQFF